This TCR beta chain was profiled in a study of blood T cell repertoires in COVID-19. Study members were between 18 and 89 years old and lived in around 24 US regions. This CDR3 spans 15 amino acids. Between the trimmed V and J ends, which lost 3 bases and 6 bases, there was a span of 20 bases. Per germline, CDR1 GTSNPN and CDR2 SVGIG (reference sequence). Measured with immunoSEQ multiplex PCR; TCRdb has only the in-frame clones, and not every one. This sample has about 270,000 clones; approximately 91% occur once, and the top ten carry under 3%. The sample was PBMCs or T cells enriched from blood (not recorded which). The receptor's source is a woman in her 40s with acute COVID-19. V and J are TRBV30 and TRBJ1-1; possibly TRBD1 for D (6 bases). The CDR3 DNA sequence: TGTGCCTGGAGCCTCGACAGGCCAAGGGACCCTGAAGCTTTCTTT. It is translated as CAWSLDRPRDPEAFF.